A single sample gave rise to the 32 T cell receptor beta chains below, sequenced in a study of sequential checkpoint blockade in melanoma. Repertoires were generated with immunoSEQ multiplex PCR, while TCRdb's copy carries only in-frame clones and drops some. The sample holds about 18,000 clones, approximately 26% seen once. Treatment described: randomized to nivolumab then ipilimumab (arm A) or the reverse (arm B). Material: tumor tissue (inferred from file names), obtained from a patient given nivolumab and ipilimumab in sequence. These receptors were taken from a human donor with melanoma.

The rearrangement uses TRBV5-1 and TRBJ1-2; D not resolved. CDR3 length: 14 amino acids. The germline V gene has CDR1 SGHRS and CDR2 YFSETQ. V was clipped by 6 bases and J by 2 bases, with 14 bases between them. CDR3 sequence reads: CASTPGVGNYGYTF. CDR3 in DNA: TGCGCCAGCACCCCCGGGGTAGGGAACTATGGCTACACCTTC. Supplemented by reference TRBV5-1 and TRBJ1-2, the full variable domain reads KAGVTQTPRYLIKTRGQQVTLSCSPISGHRSVSWYQQTPGQGLQFLFEYFSETQRNKGNFPGRFSGRQFSNSRSEMNVSTLELGDSALYLCASTPGVGNYGYTFGSGTRLTVV.

This clone was seen a handful of times. This chain connects TRBV11-3 to TRBJ2-7; 14 nucleotides agree with TRBD2. The CDR3 length is 16 residues. The germline V gene has CDR1 SGHNT and CDR2 YENEEA. J lost 7 bases, V lost 5 bases, and 10 bases had no gene match. The DNA of the CDR3 is TGTGCCAGCAGCCACTCCGGGACTAGCGGGAGAGGGGAGCAGTACTTC. Translated, it gives CASSHSGTSGRGEQYF. Full variable domain (outside the CDR3, taken from reference TRBV11-3 and TRBJ2-7): EAGVVQSPRYKIIEKKQPVAFWCNPISGHNTLYWYLQNLGQGPELLIRYENEEAVDDSQLPKDRFSAERLKGVDSTLKIQPAELGDSAVYLCASSHSGTSGRGEQYFGPGTRLTVT.

V usage is TRBV18 and J usage is TRBJ2-2; TRBD1 agrees at 7 bases. Germline V gene lookup returns CDR1 KGHSH and CDR2 LQKENI. The CDR3 has 17 residues. V lost 3 bases to trimming and J lost 2 bases; unmatched junction nucleotides: 9. The CDR3 bases are TGTGCCAGCTCACCGCCCGACAGGGCAAGCAACACCGGGGAGCTGTTTTTT. It translates to CASSPPDRASNTGELFF.

This clone came up a few times. CDR3 loop: CASSEYTGTNEKLFF. CDR3 nucleotides: TGTGCCAGCTCAGAATATACAGGAACTAATGAAAAACTGTTTTTT. This rearrangement joins TRBV18 to TRBJ1-4; tentative D call: TRBD1 (5 bases). The CDR3 consists of 15 residues. Trimming left V 5 bases short and J 1 base short, with 11 bases between. Germline CDR1 reads KGHSH; CDR2 reads LQKENI.

The V gene is TRBV28, the J gene TRBJ1-5; TRBD1 is a possible D gene (5 bases). Trimming pared 1 base from V and 4 bases from J, leaving 8 bases between. Germline CDR1 and CDR2: MDHEN and SYDVKM. The CDR3 is made up of 14 amino acids. CDR3 protein: CASSLSRQNQPQHF. DNA for the CDR3: TGTGCCAGCAGTTTATCCAGACAGAATCAGCCCCAGCATTTT. Full variable domain (missing parts from reference TRBV28 and TRBJ1-5): DVKVTQSSRYLVKRTGEKVFLECVQDMDHENMFWYRQDPGLGLRLIYFSYDVKMKEKGDIPEGYSVSREKKERFSLILESASTNQTSMYLCASSLSRQNQPQHFGDGTRLSIL.

In DNA form, the CDR3 reads TGTGCCTGGAGATCAAAAATGGGGACAGGGGGCGGCAATCAGCCCCAGCATTTT. Translated: CAWRSKMGTGGGNQPQHF. The J gene is TRBJ1-5, the V gene TRBV30; TRBD1 aligns across 12 bases. Germline CDR1 and CDR2: GTSNPN and SVGIG (reference sequence). With 3 bases clipped from V and 2 bases from J, the junction kept 11 bases outside the gene matches. The CDR3 is 18 amino acids.

The sample holds a few counts of this clone. This chain links TRBV28 with TRBJ2-5, with 9 bases lining up with TRBD2. CDR3 size: 18 residues. The germline V gene encodes CDR1 MDHEN and CDR2 SYDVKM. After removal of 2 bases from V and 4 bases from J, the junction contained 14 bases not matched to a gene. In DNA, the CDR3 is TGTGCCAGCAGTTTAAGGTCTAGCGGGAACCTTTGGGGAGAGACCCAGTACTTC. The encoded protein is CASSLRSSGNLWGETQYF.

This clone was recorded a few times. The V gene is TRBV11-3, the J gene TRBJ1-2, with D possibly being TRBD1 (5 bases). Per germline, CDR1 SGHNT and CDR2 YENEEA. The CDR3 spans 17 residues. V was cut by 1 base and J by 1 base, with 16 bases left in between. The CDR3 loop reads CASSLGMSEGVNYGYTF. The CDR3 DNA reads TGTGCCAGCAGCTTAGGGATGTCGGAAGGGGTTAACTATGGCTACACCTTC.

The gene calls are TRBV19 and TRBJ1-2; 7 nucleotides match TRBD1. Germline CDR1 and CDR2: LNHDA and SQIVND (reference sequence). The CDR3 is 14 amino acids. Trimming at V came to 6 bases and at J to 4 bases, leaving 8 bases not matched to a gene. DNA of the CDR3: TGTGCCAGTAGGCGAGACAGGGCCGCCTATGGCTACACCTTC. Protein sequence: CASRRDRAAYGYTF.

This clone was counted a few times. This chain uses TRBV6-8 with TRBJ2-3; 9 bases map to TRBD2. The J segment lost 5 bases and the V segment lost 1 base, leaving 4 bases of the junction unmatched. CDR1 and CDR2 (germline): MNHGY, SAAAGT. CDR3 length: 15 amino acids. CDR3 protein: CASSYLRGGRDTQYF. The CDR3 region has the DNA TGTGCCAGCAGTTACTTGCGGGGGGGAAGAGATACGCAGTATTTT.

The V gene is TRBV15, the J gene TRBJ2-7; 9 nucleotides line up with TRBD2. Germline V lookup: CDR1 LNHNV, CDR2 YYDKDF (reference sequence). J lost 0 bases, V lost 0 bases, and 9 bases had no gene match. The CDR3 runs to 18 residues. The DNA of the CDR3 is TGTGCCACCAGCAGAGATGGAGCGGGGGGCCTGAGCTCCTACGAGCAGTACTTC. This encodes CATSRDGAGGLSSYEQYF.

This clone was seen a handful of times. The V call is TRBV1, the J call TRBJ2-5; the tabulated D call, TRBD2, remains unverified against the DNA. TRBV1 is termed a pseudogene. This CDR3 contains 13 residues. CDR3 amino acids: CASSKSGIETQYF. The CDR3 bases are TGCGCCAGCAGCAAAAGCGGGATTGAGACCCAGTACTTC.

This chain links TRBV11-3 with TRBJ2-2, with a weak D call TRBD2 (6 bases). The CDR3 runs 16 residues. V was shortened by 2 bases and J by 0 bases, with 10 bases between the two germline ends. Germline V gene lookup returns CDR1 SGHNT and CDR2 YENEEA. CDR3 DNA sequence: TGTGCCAGCAGCTTATCGGGCGGGACGAACACCGGGGAGCTGTTTTTT. Its translation is CASSLSGGTNTGELFF.

The sample holds a few counts of this clone. The rearrangement joins TRBV6-8 to TRBJ2-2; D gene unclear. Trimming cost V 7 bases and J 0 bases, with 12 bases left between them. CDR1 is MNHGY, CDR2 SAAAGT, per germline. The CDR3 is 15 amino acids. The CDR3 region is CASTNRLPNTGELFF. DNA for the CDR3: TGTGCCAGCACCAACCGTCTTCCGAACACCGGGGAGCTGTTTTTT.

The sample holds a few counts of this clone. The J gene is TRBJ1-1, the V gene TRBV19, with TRBD1 identical over 7 bases. Looked up from germline, CDR1 is LNHDA and CDR2 is SQIVND (reference sequence). V trimming: 3 bases; J trimming: 4 bases; junction bases outside the gene matches: 2. The CDR3 consists of 13 residues. DNA of the CDR3: TGTGCCAGTAGTATCGACAGGGCCACTGAAGCTTTCTTT. This codes for CASSIDRATEAFF.

This clone has a handful of counts. The rearrangement links TRBV11-3 to TRBJ1-2; D is unresolved. The CDR3 is 15 amino acids. CDR1 is SGHNT and CDR2 is YENEEA in the germline V gene. V was pared by 3 bases and J by 7 bases, with 18 bases between. CDR3 nucleotide sequence: TGTGCCAGCAGCTTGGTAGACCTCGACGCTATTGGCTACACCTTC. It translates to CASSLVDLDAIGYTF. The complete variable domain, with remaining parts taken from reference TRBV11-3 and TRBJ1-2, reads EAGVVQSPRYKIIEKKQPVAFWCNPISGHNTLYWYLQNLGQGPELLIRYENEEAVDDSQLPKDRFSAERLKGVDSTLKIQPAELGDSAVYLCASSLVDLDAIGYTFGSGTRLTVV.

This chain connects TRBV10-2 to TRBJ2-7; no clear D. From germline, CDR1 is WSHSY and CDR2 SAAADI. V lost 3 bases and J lost 3, with 12 bases in between. The length of the CDR3 is 14 residues. The CDR3 sequence: CASSERPAHYEQYF. The CDR3 nucleotides are TGCGCCAGCAGTGAAAGACCCGCCCACTACGAGCAGTACTTC.

In this sample, this clone turned up a few times. The chain recombines TRBV6-8 with TRBJ2-2; D is ambiguous. This CDR3 is 15 amino acids long. Germline CDR1 MNHGY, CDR2 SAAAGT. Trimming took off 4 bases at V and 1 base at J, with 10 bases between the two ends. CDR3: CASSFVGKNTGELFF. As DNA, the CDR3 is TGTGCCAGCAGTTTCGTGGGGAAGAACACCGGGGAGCTGTTTTTT.

The chain uses TRBV5-2 and TRBJ1-3; the D call TRBD1 from the table was never checked on the DNA. TRBV5-2 is a listed pseudogene. This CDR3 region has 13 residues. CDR3 sequence: CASAGGPGNTIYF. The CDR3 DNA follows: TGTGCCAGCGCAGGGGGGCCTGGAAACACCATATATTTT.

The chain uses TRBV5-1 and TRBJ1-2; 10 bases map to TRBD1. CDR1 SGHRS and CDR2 YFSETQ come from the germline V gene. CDR3 length: 15 residues. J lost 10 bases, V lost 0 bases, and 9 bases had no gene match. CDR3 sequence (DNA): TGCGCCAGCAGCTTGGCGGGACAGGGGAAAATTGTCTACACCTTC. Translation gives CASSLAGQGKIVYTF. Full variable domain (outside the CDR3, taken from reference TRBV5-1 and TRBJ1-2): KAGVTQTPRYLIKTRGQQVTLSCSPISGHRSVSWYQQTPGQGLQFLFEYFSETQRNKGNFPGRFSGRQFSNSRSEMNVSTLELGDSALYLCASSLAGQGKIVYTFGSGTRLTVV.

This clone was counted only a few times. This sequence joins TRBV14 and TRBJ2-1; 9 bases are shared with TRBD1. J gave up 2 bases and V 4 bases, and 3 bases lay outside the gene matches. CDR1 and CDR2 (germline): SGHDN, FVKESK. This CDR3 spans 15 amino acids. The CDR3 nucleotides read TGTGCCAGCAGCCGGACAGGGGTCCCCTACAATGAGCAGTTCTTC. It encodes CASSRTGVPYNEQFF.

This clone was seen once. V usage is TRBV5-1 and J usage is TRBJ1-2, with TRBD1 matching over 7 bases. Losses at the gene ends were 0 bases for V and 3 bases for J; bases not matched to a gene: 2. The CDR3 is 14 residues long. Germline V gives CDR1 SGHRS, CDR2 YFSETQ. The chain's CDR3 is CASSLGGQYYGYTF. For the CDR3, the DNA is TGCGCCAGCAGCTTGGGGGGACAGTACTATGGCTACACCTTC.

The chain employs TRBV9 and TRBJ1-1; D perhaps matches TRBD1 (5 bases). CDR3 size: 12 residues. Per the germline V gene, CDR1 is SGDLS and CDR2 is YYNGEE. Between the trimmed V and J ends, which lost 6 bases and 3 bases, there was a span of 9 bases. In nucleotides, the CDR3 is TGTGCCAGCAAGGGGCTGGACACTGAAGCTTTCTTT. It is translated as CASKGLDTEAFF.

In its sample, this clone was seen many times. V usage is TRBV11-3 and J usage is TRBJ1-1; 9 bases agree with TRBD1. Per the germline V gene, CDR1 is SGHNT and CDR2 is YENEEA. V was pared by 6 bases and J by 7 bases, with 9 bases of the junction left unmatched. The CDR3 has 14 amino acids. In nucleotides, the CDR3 is TGTGCCAGCAGGGATACAGGGGGCTTCGGTGAAGCTTTCTTT. The encoded protein is CASRDTGGFGEAFF.

The rearrangement joins TRBV11-3 to TRBJ2-5; TRBD1 or TRBD2 may be the D gene (5 bases each). The V gene lost 5 bases and the J gene lost 1 base, with 29 bases spanning the gap. Germline V gives CDR1 SGHNT, CDR2 YENEEA. The CDR3 spans 20 residues. Written as DNA, the CDR3 is TGTGCCAGCAGCGGTTATGTCGGGACCCTCGTACCGCTGATCCAAGAGACCCAGTACTTC. It codes for CASSGYVGTLVPLIQETQYF.

V gene TRBV9 combines with J gene TRBJ2-3; 9 bases match TRBD2. The CDR3 is 14 residues long. Germline V CDR1 and CDR2: SGDLS, YYNGEE. Losses at the gene ends were 10 bases for V and 4 bases for J; bases not matched to a gene: 10. CDR3 region: CAGDGGGAADTQYF. The CDR3 nucleotides are TGTGCCGGGGACGGCGGGGGGGCCGCAGATACGCAGTATTTT.

V is TRBV5-1 and J is TRBJ1-4; 7 bases fit TRBD1. Germline CDR1 SGHRS, CDR2 YFSETQ. The CDR3 spans 17 residues. Trimming took 4 bases from V and 6 from J; bases not matched to a gene: 15. Here the CDR3 reads CASSRIISVGGYEKLFF. In DNA form, the CDR3 reads TGCGCCAGCAGCCGGATAATCTCGGTAGGGGGCTATGAAAAACTGTTTTTT. Using reference TRBV5-1 and TRBJ1-4 for the parts outside the CDR3, the full variable domain is KAGVTQTPRYLIKTRGQQVTLSCSPISGHRSVSWYQQTPGQGLQFLFEYFSETQRNKGNFPGRFSGRQFSNSRSEMNVSTLELGDSALYLCASSRIISVGGYEKLFFGSGTQLSVL.

This clone was seen only a few times. The J gene is TRBJ2-6, the V gene TRBV6-8; a possible D gene is TRBD2 (5 bases). Trimming removed 3 bases at V and 3 bases at J, with 12 bases between. The CDR3 sequence is 16 residues long. CDR1 is MNHGY and CDR2 is SAAAGT in the germline V gene. The CDR3, as DNA: TGTGCCAGCAGTTATTCCACGGGATTTGGGGCCAACGTCCTGACTTTC. Encoded protein: CASSYSTGFGANVLTF.

The chain uses TRBV5-1 and TRBJ2-5; the match to TRBD2 covers 14 bases. V lost 4 bases to trimming and J lost 5 bases; unmatched junction nucleotides: 7. CDR1 is SGHRS and CDR2 is YFSETQ in the germline V gene. The CDR3 has 16 residues. The CDR3 spells CASSLGTSGSSETQYF. For the CDR3, the DNA is TGCGCCAGCAGCCTCGGGACTAGCGGGAGTTCGGAGACCCAGTACTTC.

CDR3 DNA sequence: TGCGCCAGCAGGCCCGGGACAGGGGCAGTCCAAGAGACCCAGTACTTC. Translation: CASRPGTGAVQETQYF. The rearrangement links TRBV5-1 to TRBJ2-5; 10 bases fit TRBD1. The CDR3 has 16 amino acids. V lost 5 bases, J lost 1 base, and 8 bases stayed unmatched. CDR1 and CDR2 from the germline V gene are SGHRS and YFSETQ.

There are a few counts of this clone. This chain links TRBV9 with TRBJ2-2; 10 positions match TRBD1. CDR3 length equals 15 residues. From germline, CDR1 is SGDLS and CDR2 YYNGEE. V was clipped by 5 bases and J by 7 bases; unmatched bases: 8. The CDR3 nucleotides read TGTGCCAGCAGGAGGACAGGGGGAAATGTCGGGGAGCTGTTTTTT. Translating it yields CASRRTGGNVGELFF.

This chain uses TRBV5-1 with TRBJ2-7; D is ambiguous. Germline CDR1 and CDR2: SGHRS and YFSETQ. The V and J ends lost 0 bases and 1 base respectively, with 17 bases between them. The CDR3 is made up of 17 amino acids. CDR3 coding DNA: TGCGCCAGCAGCTTGGAGGTATCCCTAAAACCTTCCTACGAGCAGTACTTC. Its protein is CASSLEVSLKPSYEQYF.